This note documents a single TCR beta chain sequence. Its specificity is not known. Different DNA sequences within this sample yield the same CDR3. Trimming at V came to 2 bases and at J to 1 base, leaving 4 bases not matched to a gene. This CDR3 spans 15 amino acids. CDR1 and CDR2 (germline): MNHNS, SASEGT. These data originate in a study of shared clonotypes between healthy human individuals. Several immunoSEQ 96-well plates shared each subset's DNA, each plate a replicate. Only in-frame clones appear in the TCRdb table, and some are missing; sequencing was by immunoSEQ multiplex PCR. The table records roughly 300,000 clones, around 87% of them present only once. Study-level points and caveats: Of the naive CD4 clonotypes, around 4.9% were shared across several donors. Though the depth was large, rarefaction showed that sorted-subset sequencing was incomplete. Across subsets, estimated richness was generally greater for naive than for memory populations.

This sequence joins TRBV6-1 and TRBJ2-7; TRBD1 agrees at 8 bases. The receptor was derived from a man aged 18 to 29 in good health. The sample comprised memory CD8+ T cells sorted from blood. The subset is: CD45RO+ cells pooled with CCR7-negative TemRA cells. CDR3 loop: CASSEPGQGSYEQYF. In DNA form, the CDR3 reads TGTGCCAGCAGTGAACCCGGACAGGGATCCTACGAGCAGTACTTC.